The 5 T cell receptor beta chains below were found in one sample sequenced in a study of CD8 T cells in ankylosing spondylitis. Their specific antigens are unknown. Study-level points and caveats: Ankylosing spondylitis blood appeared to carry a characteristic TCR beta motif of under ten highly homologous variants.

TCRdb reprocessed the 5' RACE reads via MiXCR and lists one record per CDR3 protein. This sample has approximately 300,000 distinct CDR3 sequences, with 7.5% to 9% found just once. Sequencing input: blood, either unsorted or a sorted T cell fraction (not recorded which). The receptors were gathered from a male donor with ankylosing spondylitis.

This clonotype was seen at least ten times. V and J are TRBV4-3 and TRBJ2-2, with D unclear. CDR3 size: 14 residues. Trimming removed 0 bases at V and 6 bases at J, with 8 bases between. Germline CDR1 reads LGHNA; CDR2 reads YSLEER. The CDR3 DNA reads as TGCGCCAGCAGCCAAGATCTTGGTCCCGGGGAGCTGTTTTTT. Protein product: CASSQDLGPGELFF.

The chain combines TRBV7-9 with TRBJ2-5; 8 bases match TRBD2. V shed 1 base and J 6 bases; nucleotides not matched to a gene: 7. Per the germline V gene, CDR1 is SEHNR and CDR2 is FQNEAQ (reference sequence). CDR3 length: 15 amino acids. CDR3 in DNA: TGTGCCAGCAGCTTAGACTTGGCGGGAGGACAGACCCAGTACTTC. This translates into CASSLDLAGGQTQYF.

The DNA for the CDR3 is TGTGCCACCAGCATCACCTCAGTTCGAGGTGGCAATCAGCCCCAGCATTTT. Its protein is CATSITSVRGGNQPQHF. The rearrangement uses TRBV15 and TRBJ1-5; D is undetermined. CDR1 and CDR2 from the germline V gene are LNHNV and YYDKDF (reference sequence). V was cut by 4 bases and J by 2 bases, with 18 bases left in between. CDR3 size: 17 residues.

This clonotype was counted between two and nine times. The V and J genes are TRBV15 and TRBJ1-5; 8 bases map to TRBD1. Germline V CDR1 and CDR2: LNHNV, YYDKDF (reference sequence). Trimming removed 5 bases from V and 4 bases from J; junction bases left unmatched: 7. This CDR3 is 15 amino acids long. The CDR3 DNA sequence: TGTGCCACCAGCTACGACAGGGGACCTAATCAGCCCCAGCATTTT. Amino acid sequence: CATSYDRGPNQPQHF.

This clonotype was detected ten times or more. This rearrangement joins TRBV19 to TRBJ1-1, with unresolved D. The CDR3 totals 13 residues. Germline V lookup: CDR1 LNHDA, CDR2 SQIVND (reference sequence). The V gene lost 4 bases and the J gene lost 3 bases, with 9 bases spanning the gap. The CDR3: CASSRGEDTEAFF. CDR3 coding DNA: TGTGCCAGTAGTAGAGGTGAGGACACTGAAGCTTTCTTT.